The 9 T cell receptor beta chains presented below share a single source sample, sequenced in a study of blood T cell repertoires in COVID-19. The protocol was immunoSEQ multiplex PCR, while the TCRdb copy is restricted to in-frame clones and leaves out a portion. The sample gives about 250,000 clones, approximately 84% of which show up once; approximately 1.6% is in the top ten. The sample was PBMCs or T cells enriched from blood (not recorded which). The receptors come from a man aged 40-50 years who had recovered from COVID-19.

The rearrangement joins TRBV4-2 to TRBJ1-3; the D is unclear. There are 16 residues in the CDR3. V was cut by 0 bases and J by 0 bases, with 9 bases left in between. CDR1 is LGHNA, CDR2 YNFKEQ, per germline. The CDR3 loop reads CASSQDVRNSGNTIYF. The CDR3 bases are TGTGCCAGCAGCCAAGATGTGAGGAACTCTGGAAACACCATATATTTT.

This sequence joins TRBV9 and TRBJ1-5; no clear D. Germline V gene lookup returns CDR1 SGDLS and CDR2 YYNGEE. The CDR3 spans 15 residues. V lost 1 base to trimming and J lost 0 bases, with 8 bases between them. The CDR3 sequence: CASSVLGDSNQPQHF. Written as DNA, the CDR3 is TGTGCCAGCAGCGTATTGGGCGATAGCAATCAGCCCCAGCATTTT.

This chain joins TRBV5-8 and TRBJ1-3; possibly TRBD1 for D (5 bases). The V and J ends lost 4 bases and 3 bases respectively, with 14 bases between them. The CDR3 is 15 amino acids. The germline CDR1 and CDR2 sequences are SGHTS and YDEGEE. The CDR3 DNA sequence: TGTGCCAGCAGCCCAAGCGGGGGAATTGGAAACACCATATATTTT. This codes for CASSPSGGIGNTIYF.

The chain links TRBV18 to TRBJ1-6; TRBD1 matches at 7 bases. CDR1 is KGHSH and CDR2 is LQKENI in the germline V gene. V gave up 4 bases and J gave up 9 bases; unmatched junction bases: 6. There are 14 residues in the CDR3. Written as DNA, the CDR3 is TGTGCCAGCTCACTCCAGGGGGTTGGTTCACCCCTCCACTTT. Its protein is CASSLQGVGSPLHF.

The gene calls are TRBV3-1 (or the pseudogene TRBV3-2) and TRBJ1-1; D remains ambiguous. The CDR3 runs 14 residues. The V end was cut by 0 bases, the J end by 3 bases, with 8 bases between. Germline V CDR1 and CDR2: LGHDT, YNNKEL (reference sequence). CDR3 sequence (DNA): TGTGCCAGCAGCCAAGAAGATCGGGACACTGAAGCTTTCTTT. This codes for CASSQEDRDTEAFF.

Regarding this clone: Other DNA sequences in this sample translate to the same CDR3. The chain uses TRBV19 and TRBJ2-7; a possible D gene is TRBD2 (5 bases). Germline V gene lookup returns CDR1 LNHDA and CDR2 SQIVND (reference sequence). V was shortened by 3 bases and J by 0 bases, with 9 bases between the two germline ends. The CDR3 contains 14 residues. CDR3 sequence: CASSIRAASYEQYF. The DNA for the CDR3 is TGTGCCAGTAGTATTCGAGCGGCCTCCTACGAGCAGTACTTC.

This chain's CDR3 is CASINQAGYTEAFF. The CDR3 DNA reads as TGTGCCAGCATAAATCAAGCAGGGTACACTGAAGCTTTCTTT. The gene calls are TRBV28 and TRBJ1-1; TRBD1 might be the D (5 bases). This CDR3 spans 14 amino acids. V lost 7 bases, J lost 3 bases, and 15 bases lay in between. Germline V gives CDR1 MDHEN, CDR2 SYDVKM.

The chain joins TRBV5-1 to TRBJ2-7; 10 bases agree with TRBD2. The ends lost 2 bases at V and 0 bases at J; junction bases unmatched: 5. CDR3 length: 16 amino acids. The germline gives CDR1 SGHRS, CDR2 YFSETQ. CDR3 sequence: CASSLRPSGSSYEQYF. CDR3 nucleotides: TGCGCCAGCAGCTTACGTCCTAGCGGGAGCTCCTACGAGCAGTACTTC.

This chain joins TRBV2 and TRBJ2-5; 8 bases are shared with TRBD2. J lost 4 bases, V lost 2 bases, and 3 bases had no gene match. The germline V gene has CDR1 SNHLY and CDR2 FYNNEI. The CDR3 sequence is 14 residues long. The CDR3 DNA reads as TGTGCCAGCAGTGAAAGTAGCGGGGTAGAGACCCAGTACTTC. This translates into CASSESSGVETQYF.